The T cell receptor (beta chain) under discussion was sequenced for a study of prognosis after radiotherapy for stage I lung cancer. The CDR3 is made up of 15 amino acids. V shed 0 bases and J shed 0 bases, with 6 bases lying between them. CDR1 is MGHRA, CDR2 YSYEKL, per germline. The table lists this clonotype with many counts. Multiplex PCR, run in two rounds, amplified TCR beta CDR3 from genomic DNA. The use of primers specific to each TRBV and TRBJ gene characterized first-round PCR. Via MiXCR, TCRdb re-called the multiplex PCR reads, giving one row per CDR3 protein. Here the sample spans more than 30,000 distinct CDR3 sequences, less than 35% being singletons.

Sequencing was performed on PBMCs, taken before or after stereotactic body radiation therapy (not recorded which). V and J are TRBV4-1 and TRBJ1-3; D remains unclear. This TCR was sampled from a donor over 45 with non-small cell lung cancer. DNA of the CDR3: TGCGCCAGCAGCCAAGACAACAGCTCTGGAAACACCATATATTTT. Translating it yields CASSQDNSSGNTIYF.